The present T cell receptor (beta chain) was sequenced within a study of OX40 agonist ivuxolimab in advanced cancers. Study-wide background: Ivuxolimab was delivered to patients intravenously every 2 weeks at doses spanning 0.01 to 10 mg/kg. The dose-escalation cohort was over 65% male, with a mean age of approximately 62 years, ranging about 23 to 79. Broader study findings: In the expanded peripheral T cells, antigen specificity was never determined.

Sequencing was performed with immunoSEQ multiplex PCR; in TCRdb, only in-frame clones are kept and a portion is missing. The sample contains 20,000 or so clones, roughly four fifths of which appear only once. On this clone itself: Antigen specificity is unknown.

At cycle 4 day 1, cycle 7 day 1, and baseline, blood was sampled. This CDR3 spans 15 amino acids. Germline V lookup: CDR1 SEHNR, CDR2 FQNEAQ (reference sequence). Trimming stripped 5 bases from V and 0 bases from J, with 11 bases between. The sequence was collected from an adult with an advanced solid tumor such as melanoma, head and neck, liver or kidney cancer. The chain employs TRBV7-9 and TRBJ1-3; D may be TRBD1 (6 bases). Source: CD4+ or CD8+ T cells sorted from blood, taken in a trial of the OX40 agonist ivuxolimab. The CDR3 DNA reads as TGTGCCAGCAGCCGAGGGGACACCTCTGGAAACACCATATATTTT. This translates into CASSRGDTSGNTIYF.